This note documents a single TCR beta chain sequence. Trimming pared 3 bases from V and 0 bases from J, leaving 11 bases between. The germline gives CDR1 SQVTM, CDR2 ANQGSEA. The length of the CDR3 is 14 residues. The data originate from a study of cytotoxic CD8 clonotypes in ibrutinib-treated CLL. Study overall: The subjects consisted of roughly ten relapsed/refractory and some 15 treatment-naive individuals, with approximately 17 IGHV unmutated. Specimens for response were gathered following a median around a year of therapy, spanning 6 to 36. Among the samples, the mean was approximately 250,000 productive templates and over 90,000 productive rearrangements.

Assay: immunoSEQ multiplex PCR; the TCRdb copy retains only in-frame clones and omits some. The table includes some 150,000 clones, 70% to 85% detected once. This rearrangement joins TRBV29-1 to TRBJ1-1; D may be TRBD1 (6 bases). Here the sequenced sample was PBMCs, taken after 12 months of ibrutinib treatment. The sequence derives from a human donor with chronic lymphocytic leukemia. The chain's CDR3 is CSVDPDSLNTEAFF. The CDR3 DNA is TGCAGCGTTGATCCGGACAGCTTGAACACTGAAGCTTTCTTT.